This TCR beta chain was recorded in a study of T cells in localized non-small cell lung cancer. Study findings and constraints: Exceeding tumor, uninvolved adjacent lung had the highest T cell clonality. Since sequencing was restricted to only one region of the tumor, intratumor heterogeneity remains a possibility.

The CDR3 loop spans 21 amino acids. Germline V gene data show CDR1 as LNHDA and CDR2 as SQIVND (reference sequence). Data came from immunoSEQ multiplex PCR; TCRdb stores just in-frame clones and leaves some out. The sample shows approximately 150,000 clones, 70% to 90% of them seen only once. As to this clone: Its antigen is still unknown. At one boundary the junction diverges from the germline segment, which might be a read error.

The V gene is TRBV19, the J gene TRBJ2-7; 10 bases are shared with TRBD2. This sequence was found in a female donor of 60 years or more with stage I lung adenocarcinoma. Sequencing used peripheral blood, obtained before any cancer treatment. CDR3 loop: CASSIPGGMKASGRKTYKQYF. The CDR3 coding sequence is TGTGCCAGTAGTATCCCAGGGGGCATGAAGGCTAGCGGGAGAAAAACCTACAAGCAGTACTTC. Full variable domain (rest looked up from reference TRBV19 and TRBJ2-7): DGGITQSPKYLFRKEGQNVTLSCEQNLNHDAMYWYRQDPGQGLRLIYYSQIVNDFQKGDIAEGYSVSREKKESFPLTVTSAQKNPTAFYLCASSIPGGMKASGRKTYKQYFGPGTRLTVT.